These T cell receptor beta chains were read from a single sample in a study of CD8+ T cells in alopecia areata. The protocol was immunoSEQ multiplex PCR, while the TCRdb copy is restricted to in-frame clones and leaves out a portion. The sample gives fewer than 100,000 clones, 50% to 75% of which show up once; roughly 16% is in the top ten. The input for sequencing was CD8+ T cells sorted from blood, taken at week 4, from a patient treated with tofacitinib. The receptor source for this set is a human donor with alopecia areata. Each CDR3 is given with its conserved first and last residue. Each record gives: J gene, V gene, clone size, D gene, CDR3 protein, CDR3 DNA. D genes are given only for firm matches. Clone size is shown for a subset of rows, as once, few, many or a class of expanded clone.

>TRBJ1-1|TRBV5-6|NA|TRBD1
CASSWTGSPFQAFF
TGTGCCAGCAGCTGGACAGGGTCCCCTTTCCAGGCTTTCTTT
>TRBJ2-5|TRBV28|NA|NA
CASTDRDPQETQYF
TGTGCCAGCACCGACCGGGACCCCCAAGAGACCCAGTACTTC
>TRBJ1-4|TRBV25-1|NA|NA
CASSSWGATNEKLFF
TGTGCCAGCAGCTCATGGGGAGCAACTAATGAAAAACTGTTTTTT
>TRBJ1-1|TRBV5-1|few|NA
CASSLGQHTEAFF
TGCGCCAGCAGCCTAGGACAGCACACTGAAGCTTTCTTT
>TRBJ1-1|TRBV7-9|NA|TRBD1
CASSLQGAANTEAFF
TGTGCCAGCAGCCTGCAGGGGGCTGCGAACACTGAAGCTTTCTTT
>TRBJ1-2|TRBV9|NA|NA
CASSAQGIPYGYTF
TGTGCCAGCAGCGCACAGGGCATCCCCTATGGCTACACCTTC
>TRBJ1-1|TRBV5-1|NA|NA
CASSLAVYNTEAFF
TGCGCCAGCAGCTTGGCGGTCTACAACACTGAAGCTTTCTTT
>TRBJ2-7|TRBV30|NA|TRBD1
CAWSTGTGWYEQYF
TGTGCCTGGAGTACCGGGACAGGGTGGTACGAGCAGTACTTC
>TRBJ1-2|TRBV27|NA|NA
CASSLEEGYGYTF
TGTGCCAGCAGTTTAGAGGAGGGATACGGCTACACCTTC
>TRBJ2-3|TRBV9|NA|NA
CASSVVETDTQYF
TGTGCCAGCAGCGTAGTCGAGACAGATACGCAGTATTTT
>TRBJ2-1|TRBV9|NA|TRBD2
CASSGLAGINEQFF
TGTGCCAGCAGCGGACTAGCGGGAATCAATGAGCAGTTCTTC
>TRBJ1-2|TRBV29-1|NA|NA
CSVVTGSYGYTF
TGCAGCGTGGTAACAGGGAGCTATGGCTACACCTTC
>TRBJ2-5|TRBV5-1|NA|NA
CASSLVMSVGAETQYF
TGCGCCAGCAGCTTGGTGATGTCGGTGGGGGCCGAGACCCAGTACTTC
>TRBJ2-2|TRBV6-6|few|TRBD1
CASSYGTDSGELFF
TGTGCCAGCAGTTACGGGACAGATAGCGGGGAGCTGTTTTTT
>TRBJ2-6|TRBV7-9|NA|NA
CASSLEDRFFVLTF
TGTGCCAGCAGCTTAGAAGACAGGTTTTTCGTCCTGACTTTC
>TRBJ1-5|TRBV30|NA|NA
CAWSPGAQPQHF
TGTGCCTGGAGTCCAGGGGCTCAGCCCCAGCATTTT
>TRBJ2-7|TRBV5-1|NA|TRBD2
CASSLASGGSYEQYF
TGCGCCAGCAGCTTGGCCAGCGGGGGCTCCTACGAGCAGTACTTC
>TRBJ2-6|TRBV7-3|NA|NA
CASSTDNSGANVLTF
TGTGCCAGCAGCACAGACAACTCTGGGGCCAACGTCCTGACTTTC
>TRBJ2-7|TRBV29-1|NA|TRBD2
CSVTSGSSYEQYF
TGCAGCGTTACTAGCGGGAGCTCCTACGAGCAGTACTTC
>TRBJ2-5|TRBV27|NA|NA
CASSLSVQETQYF
TGTGCCAGCAGTTTATCGGTCCAAGAGACCCAGTACTTC
>TRBJ1-1|TRBV9|NA|NA
CASSGLGRRGTEAFF
TGTGCCAGCAGCGGACTCGGACGGCGGGGAACTGAAGCTTTCTTT
>TRBJ2-5|TRBV29-1|NA|NA
CSVESGGFQETQYF
TGCAGCGTTGAGTCGGGGGGCTTCCAAGAGACCCAGTACTTC
>TRBJ2-7|TRBV28|once|NA
CASSLWYEFGYEQYF
TGTGCCAGCAGTTTATGGTACGAGTTCGGCTACGAGCAGTACTTC
>TRBJ2-3|TRBV7-8|few|NA
CASRGSDTQYF
TGTGCCAGCCGAGGGTCAGATACGCAGTATTTT
>TRBJ1-2|TRBV7-9|NA|NA
CASSRGQQDTSNYGYTF
TGTGCCAGCAGCAGGGGCCAACAAGATACCTCAAACTATGGCTACACCTTC
>TRBJ2-7|TRBV5-6|NA|TRBD1
CASSLVQGAVYEQYF
TGTGCCAGCAGCTTGGTCCAGGGGGCCGTATACGAGCAGTACTTC
>TRBJ2-5|TRBV18|NA|NA
CASSPPAEETQYF
TGTGCCAGCTCACCACCAGCCGAAGAGACCCAGTACTTC
>TRBJ2-3|TRBV5-4|few|TRBD1
CASSLQGEVTDTQYF
TGTGCCAGCAGCCTACAGGGGGAAGTCACAGATACGCAGTATTTT
>TRBJ2-1|TRBV7-2|NA|NA
CASSLVGTRYNEQFF
TGTGCCAGCAGCTTAGTTGGGACTCGATACAATGAGCAGTTCTTC
>TRBJ2-7|TRBV27|once|TRBD1
CASSLAGGALEQYF
TGTGCCAGCAGTTTGGCAGGGGGCGCGTTGGAGCAGTACTTC
>TRBJ2-3|TRBV14|NA|NA
CASSLTVASTDTQYF
TGTGCCAGCAGCCTGACAGTCGCTAGCACAGATACGCAGTATTTT
>TRBJ2-7|TRBV5-1|once|NA
CASSLGRNSPYEQYF
TGCGCCAGCAGCTTGGGCCGTAATAGCCCTTACGAGCAGTACTTC
>TRBJ2-7|TRBV27|NA|NA
CASSFRVGYEQYF
TGTGCCAGCAGCTTTCGAGTGGGATACGAGCAGTACTTC
>TRBJ2-5|TRBV4-1|NA|TRBD2
CASSQDGLAETQYF
TGCGCCAGCAGCCAAGATGGACTAGCAGAGACCCAGTACTTC
>TRBJ2-7|TRBV4-1|few|NA
CASSQGHSSYEQYF
TGCGCCAGCAGCCAAGGCCACAGCTCCTACGAGCAGTACTTC
>TRBJ2-7|TRBV29-1|NA|NA
CSVAGTGSSYEQYF
TGCAGCGTCGCCGGGACCGGGAGCTCCTACGAGCAGTACTTC
>TRBJ2-7|TRBV6-5|NA|NA
CASRQRLDMGEQYF
TGTGCCAGCAGACAGCGACTGGATATGGGCGAGCAGTACTTC
>TRBJ2-3|TRBV15|NA|TRBD2
CATSETLAGGVRDTQYF
TGTGCCACCAGCGAAACCCTAGCGGGAGGTGTTCGAGATACGCAGTATTTT
>TRBJ2-7|TRBV7-9|NA|NA
CASTLKEAYEQYF
TGTGCCAGCACCCTGAAGGAAGCCTACGAGCAGTACTTC
>TRBJ2-5|TRBV29-1|NA|TRBD2
CSASLAGGIYFNAETQYF
TGCAGCGCCTCCCTAGCGGGAGGTATTTATTTCAATGCGGAGACCCAGTACTTC
>TRBJ1-1|TRBV5-1|NA|TRBD1
CASSLEQGARAEAFF
TGCGCCAGCAGCTTAGAGCAGGGGGCGCGAGCTGAAGCTTTCTTT